The T cell receptor beta chain under discussion was sequenced for a study of radiotherapy plus CTLA-4 blockade in lung cancer. The wider study: Patients showed objective responses in 15% to 20% of cases and disease control in roughly 31%.

Profiling relied on immunoSEQ multiplex PCR, and the TCRdb table lists in-frame clones only, not all of them. The sample consists of approximately 30,000 clones, about 81% of them appearing once. About this clone: Its antigen is unknown.

Broader study findings: TCR clones from tumors expanded in blood after radiotherapy plus ipilimumab. In blood, early T cell clone dynamics reportedly predicted response best, together with interferon-beta.

This TCR was sampled from a human donor with non-small cell lung cancer that progressed on radiotherapy plus ipilimumab. This specimen was peripheral blood, taken from a patient treated with radiotherapy plus ipilimumab.

The CDR3 sequence: CASSNHHRASRGYTF. Here the CDR3 DNA reads TGTGCCAGCAGCAACCATCACAGGGCAAGTAGGGGCTACACCTTC. The chain joins TRBV6-6 to TRBJ1-2; perhaps TRBD1 as D (6 bases). The germline V and J ends were trimmed by 6 bases and 8 bases, with 22 bases remaining between them. CDR3 length: 15 residues. Germline assignment: CDR1 MNHNY and CDR2 SVGAGI (reference sequence).